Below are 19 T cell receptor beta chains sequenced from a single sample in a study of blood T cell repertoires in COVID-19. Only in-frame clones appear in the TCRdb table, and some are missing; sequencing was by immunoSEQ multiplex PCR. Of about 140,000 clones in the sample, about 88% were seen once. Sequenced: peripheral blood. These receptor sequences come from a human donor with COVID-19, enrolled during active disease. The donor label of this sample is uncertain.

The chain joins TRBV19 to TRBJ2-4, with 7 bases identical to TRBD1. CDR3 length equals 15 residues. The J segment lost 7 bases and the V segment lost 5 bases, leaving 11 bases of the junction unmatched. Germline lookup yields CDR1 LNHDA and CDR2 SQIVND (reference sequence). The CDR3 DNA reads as TGTGCCAGTAGTGCTGACAGGGCGCTTTGGAACATTCAGTACTTC. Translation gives CASSADRALWNIQYF.

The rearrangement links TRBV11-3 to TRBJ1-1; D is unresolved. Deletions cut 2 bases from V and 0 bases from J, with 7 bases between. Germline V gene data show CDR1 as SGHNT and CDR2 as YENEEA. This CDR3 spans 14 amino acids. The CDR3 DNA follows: TGTGCCAGCAGCTTATCGGGGTTGAACACTGAAGCTTTCTTT. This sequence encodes CASSLSGLNTEAFF.

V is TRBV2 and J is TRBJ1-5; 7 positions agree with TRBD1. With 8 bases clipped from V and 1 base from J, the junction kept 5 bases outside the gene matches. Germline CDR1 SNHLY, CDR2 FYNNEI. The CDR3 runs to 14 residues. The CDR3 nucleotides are TGTGCCAGCCGACAGGGCCCCAGCAATCAGCCCCAGCATTTT. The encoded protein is CASRQGPSNQPQHF.

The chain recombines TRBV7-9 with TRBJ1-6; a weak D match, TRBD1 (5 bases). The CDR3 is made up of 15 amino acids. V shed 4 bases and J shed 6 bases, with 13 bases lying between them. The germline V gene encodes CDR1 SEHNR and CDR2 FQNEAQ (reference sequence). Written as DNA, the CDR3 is TGTGCCAGCAGCTCCCAGGGAAACCCTAATTCACCCCTCCACTTT. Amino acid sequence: CASSSQGNPNSPLHF.

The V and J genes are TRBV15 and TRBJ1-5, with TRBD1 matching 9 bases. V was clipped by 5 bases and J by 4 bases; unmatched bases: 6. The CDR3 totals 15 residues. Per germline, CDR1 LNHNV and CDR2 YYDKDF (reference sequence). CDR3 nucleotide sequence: TGTGCCACCAGCGGTTGGACAGGGGTGAATCAGCCCCAGCATTTT. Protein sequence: CATSGWTGVNQPQHF.

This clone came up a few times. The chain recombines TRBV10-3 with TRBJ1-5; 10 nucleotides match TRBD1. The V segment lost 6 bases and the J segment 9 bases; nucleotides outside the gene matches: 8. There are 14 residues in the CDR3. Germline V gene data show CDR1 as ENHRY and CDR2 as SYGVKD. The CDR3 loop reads CAIRPGQGSGPQHF. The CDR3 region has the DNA TGTGCCATCAGGCCGGGACAGGGGTCCGGGCCCCAGCATTTT.

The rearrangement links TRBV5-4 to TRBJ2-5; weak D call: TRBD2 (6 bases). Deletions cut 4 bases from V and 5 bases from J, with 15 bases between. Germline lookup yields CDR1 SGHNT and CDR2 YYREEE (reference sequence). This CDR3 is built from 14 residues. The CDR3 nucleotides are TGTGCCAGCAGCGCTCCTGGGGGGAGGGAGACCCAGTACTTC. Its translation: CASSAPGGRETQYF. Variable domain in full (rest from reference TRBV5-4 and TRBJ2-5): ETGVTQSPTHLIKTRGQQVTLRCSSQSGHNTVSWYQQALGQGPQFIFQYYREEENGRGNFPPRFSGLQFPNYSSELNVNALELDDSALYLCASSAPGGRETQYFGPGTRLLVL.

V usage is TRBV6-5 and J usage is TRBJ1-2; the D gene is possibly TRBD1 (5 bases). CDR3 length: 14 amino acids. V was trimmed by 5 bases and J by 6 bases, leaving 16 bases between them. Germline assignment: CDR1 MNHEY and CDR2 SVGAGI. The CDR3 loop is CASSPWQGTDGYTF. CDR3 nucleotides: TGTGCCAGCAGTCCATGGCAGGGCACGGATGGCTACACCTTC.

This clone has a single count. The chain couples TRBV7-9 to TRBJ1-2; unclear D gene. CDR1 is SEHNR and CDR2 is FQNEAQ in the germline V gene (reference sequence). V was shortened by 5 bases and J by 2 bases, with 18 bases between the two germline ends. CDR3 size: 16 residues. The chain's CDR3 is CASSAPNFRENYGYTF. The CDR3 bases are TGTGCCAGCAGCGCACCCAATTTTCGAGAGAACTATGGCTACACCTTC.

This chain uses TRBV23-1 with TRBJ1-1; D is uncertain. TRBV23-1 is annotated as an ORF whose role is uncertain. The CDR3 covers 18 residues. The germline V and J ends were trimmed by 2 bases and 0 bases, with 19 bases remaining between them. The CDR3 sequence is CASSQEPRAVLMNTEAFF. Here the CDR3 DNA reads TGCGCCAGCAGTCAAGAGCCGCGGGCAGTACTTATGAACACTGAAGCTTTCTTT.

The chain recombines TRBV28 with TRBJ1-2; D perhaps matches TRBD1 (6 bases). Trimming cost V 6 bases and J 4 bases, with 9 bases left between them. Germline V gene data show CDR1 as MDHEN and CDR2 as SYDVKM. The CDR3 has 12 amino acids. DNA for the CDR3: TGTGCCAGCAGGGGGGCTGGCTATGGCTACACCTTC. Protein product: CASRGAGYGYTF.

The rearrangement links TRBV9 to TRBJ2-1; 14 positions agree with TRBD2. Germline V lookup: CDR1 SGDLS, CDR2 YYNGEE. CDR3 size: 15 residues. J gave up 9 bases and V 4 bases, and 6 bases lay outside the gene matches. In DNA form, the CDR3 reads TGTGCCAGCAGCTTGACTAGCGGGGGGGCGGGTGAGCAGTTCTTC. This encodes CASSLTSGGAGEQFF.

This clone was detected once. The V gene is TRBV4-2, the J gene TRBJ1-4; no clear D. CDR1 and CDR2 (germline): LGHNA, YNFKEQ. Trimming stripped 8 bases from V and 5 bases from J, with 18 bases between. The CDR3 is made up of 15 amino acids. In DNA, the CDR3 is TGTGCCAGCCGGCACGGGGAGACCTCGAATGAAAAACTGTTTTTT. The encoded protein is CASRHGETSNEKLFF.

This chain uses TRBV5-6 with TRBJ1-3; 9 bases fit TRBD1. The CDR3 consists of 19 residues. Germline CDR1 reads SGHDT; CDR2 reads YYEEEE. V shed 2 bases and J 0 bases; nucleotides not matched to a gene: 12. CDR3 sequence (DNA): TGTGCCAGCAGCTTCGGACAGGGGACCTTTTTAAGCTCTGGAAACACCATATATTTT. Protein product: CASSFGQGTFLSSGNTIYF.

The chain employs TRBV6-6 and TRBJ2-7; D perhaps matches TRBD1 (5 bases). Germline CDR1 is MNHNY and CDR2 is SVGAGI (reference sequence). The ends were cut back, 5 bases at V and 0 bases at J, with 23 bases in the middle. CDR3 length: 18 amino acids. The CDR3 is CASSPSVFRGPSSYEQYF. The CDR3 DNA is TGTGCCAGCAGTCCCTCCGTGTTTAGGGGTCCAAGCTCCTACGAGCAGTACTTC.

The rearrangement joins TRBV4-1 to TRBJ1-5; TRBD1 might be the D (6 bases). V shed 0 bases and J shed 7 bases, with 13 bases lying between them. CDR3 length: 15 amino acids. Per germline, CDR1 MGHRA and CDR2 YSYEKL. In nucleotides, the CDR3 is TGCGCCAGCAGCCAAGACAGGGGCACAGACCAGCCCCAGCATTTT. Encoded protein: CASSQDRGTDQPQHF.

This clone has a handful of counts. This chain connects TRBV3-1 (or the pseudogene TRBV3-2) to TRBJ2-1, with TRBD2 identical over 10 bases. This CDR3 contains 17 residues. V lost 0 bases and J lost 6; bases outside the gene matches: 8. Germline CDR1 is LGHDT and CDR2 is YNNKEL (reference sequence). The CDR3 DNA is TGTGCCAGCAGCCAAGAGGGTAGCGGGGGGCTGGGCAATGAGCAGTTCTTC. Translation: CASSQEGSGGLGNEQFF.

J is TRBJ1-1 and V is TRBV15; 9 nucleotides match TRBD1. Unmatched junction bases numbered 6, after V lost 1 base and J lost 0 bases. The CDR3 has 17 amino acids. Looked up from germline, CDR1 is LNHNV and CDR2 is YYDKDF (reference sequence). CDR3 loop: CATSRGGQGGMNTEAFF. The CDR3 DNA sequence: TGTGCCACCAGCAGAGGGGGACAGGGCGGCATGAACACTGAAGCTTTCTTT.

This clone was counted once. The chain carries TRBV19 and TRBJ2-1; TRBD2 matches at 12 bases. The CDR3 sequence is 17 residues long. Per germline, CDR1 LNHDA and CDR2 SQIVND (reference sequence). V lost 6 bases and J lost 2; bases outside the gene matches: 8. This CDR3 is CASRGARTSGAYNEQFF. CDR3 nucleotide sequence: TGTGCCAGTAGGGGGGCCCGGACTAGCGGGGCCTACAATGAGCAGTTCTTC.